This T cell receptor (beta chain) was retrieved from a study of Graves' ophthalmopathy and Graves' hyperthyroidism. CDR3 length: 16 residues. Germline V gene sequence: CDR1 SGHTA, CDR2 FQGNSA. V was clipped by 4 bases and J by 9 bases; unmatched bases: 14. Amplification of TCR beta CDR3 regions used RNA transcripts. Scientists carried out first-round RT-PCR using HTBI primers and then a second-round multiplex PCR. TCRdb analysed the multiplex PCR reads with MiXCR anew, one entry per CDR3 protein. The table includes some 1.1 million distinct CDR3 sequences, roughly 35% detected once. This sequence joins TRBV7-2 and TRBJ1-3; 8 nucleotides agree with TRBD1. The sequence derives from an adult man with Graves' hyperthyroidism. Sequencing used peripheral blood or thyroid tissue (not recorded which). In nucleotides, the CDR3 is TGTGCCAGCAGCTCGACAGGGGCGAGGTCCGGCGCCACCATATATTTT. This codes for CASSSTGARSGATIYF.